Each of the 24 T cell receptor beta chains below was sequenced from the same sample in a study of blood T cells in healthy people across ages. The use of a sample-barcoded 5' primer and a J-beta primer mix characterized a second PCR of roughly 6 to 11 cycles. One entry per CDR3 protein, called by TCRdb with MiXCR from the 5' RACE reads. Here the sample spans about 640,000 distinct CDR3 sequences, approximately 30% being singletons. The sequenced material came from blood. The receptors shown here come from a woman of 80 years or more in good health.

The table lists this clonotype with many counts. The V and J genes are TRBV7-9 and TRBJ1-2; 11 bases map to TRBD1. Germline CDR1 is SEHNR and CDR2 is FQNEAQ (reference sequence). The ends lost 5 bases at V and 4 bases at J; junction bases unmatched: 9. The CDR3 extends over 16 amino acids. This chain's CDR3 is CASSVGTGGRIYGYTF. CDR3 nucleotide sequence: TGTGCCAGCAGCGTCGGGACAGGGGGGAGAATCTATGGCTACACCTTC.

The CDR3 reads CASSPPPGTGSYGYTF. Written as DNA, the CDR3 is TGTGCCAGCAGCCCACCTCCCGGGACAGGCTCCTATGGCTACACCTTC. V usage is TRBV3-1 and J usage is TRBJ1-2; 8 nucleotides align to TRBD1. The V gene end was trimmed by 4 bases and the J gene end by 4 bases; junction bases not matched to a gene: 11. Germline V gene sequence: CDR1 LGHDT, CDR2 YNNKEL (reference sequence). This CDR3 region has 16 residues.

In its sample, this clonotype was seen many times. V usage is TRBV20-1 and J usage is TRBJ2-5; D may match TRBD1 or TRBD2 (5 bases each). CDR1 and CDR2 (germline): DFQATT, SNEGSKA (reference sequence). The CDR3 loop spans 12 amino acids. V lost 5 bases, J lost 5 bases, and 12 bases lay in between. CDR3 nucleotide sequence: TGCAGTGCTGGATGGGGGACGGAGACCCAGTACTTC. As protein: CSAGWGTETQYF.

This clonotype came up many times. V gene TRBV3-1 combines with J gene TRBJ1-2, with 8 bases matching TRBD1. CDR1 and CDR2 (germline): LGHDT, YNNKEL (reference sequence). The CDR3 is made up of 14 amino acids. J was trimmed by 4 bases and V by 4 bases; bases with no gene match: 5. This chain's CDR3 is CASSPGQVVYGYTF. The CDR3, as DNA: TGTGCCAGCAGCCCGGGACAGGTTGTCTATGGCTACACCTTC.

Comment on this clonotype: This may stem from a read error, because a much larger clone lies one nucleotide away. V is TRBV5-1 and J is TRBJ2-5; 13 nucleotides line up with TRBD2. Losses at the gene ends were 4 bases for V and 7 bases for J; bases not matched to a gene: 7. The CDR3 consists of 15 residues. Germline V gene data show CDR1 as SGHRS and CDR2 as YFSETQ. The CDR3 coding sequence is TGCGCCAGCAGCGTCGGACTAGCGGGGGTAGGGACCCAGTACTTC. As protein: CASSVGLAGVGTQYF.

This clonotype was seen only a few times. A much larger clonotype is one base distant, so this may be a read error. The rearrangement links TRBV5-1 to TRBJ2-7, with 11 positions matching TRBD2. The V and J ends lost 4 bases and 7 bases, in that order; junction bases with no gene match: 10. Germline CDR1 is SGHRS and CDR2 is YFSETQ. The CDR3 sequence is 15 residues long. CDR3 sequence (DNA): TGCGCCAGCAGCGACGGGACTAGCGGCCACAATGAGCAGTACTTC. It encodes CASSDGTSGHNEQYF.

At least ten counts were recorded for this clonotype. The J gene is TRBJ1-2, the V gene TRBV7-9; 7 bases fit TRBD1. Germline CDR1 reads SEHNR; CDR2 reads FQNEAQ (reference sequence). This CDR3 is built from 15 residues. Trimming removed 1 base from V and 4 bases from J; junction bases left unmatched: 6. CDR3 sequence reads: CASSLGDSRSYGYTF. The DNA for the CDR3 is TGTGCCAGCAGCTTAGGGGACAGCCGCTCCTATGGCTACACCTTC.

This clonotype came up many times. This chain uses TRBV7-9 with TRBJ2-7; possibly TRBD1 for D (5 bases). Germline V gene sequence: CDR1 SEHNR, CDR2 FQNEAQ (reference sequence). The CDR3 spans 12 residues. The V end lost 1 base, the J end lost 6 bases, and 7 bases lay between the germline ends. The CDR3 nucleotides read TGTGCCAGCAGCTTAGTCGACAGCGAGCAGTACTTC. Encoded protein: CASSLVDSEQYF. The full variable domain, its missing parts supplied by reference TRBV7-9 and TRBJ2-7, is DTGVSQNPRHKITKRGQNVTFRCDPISEHNRLYWYRQTLGQGPEFLTYFQNEAQLEKSRLLSDRFSAERPKGSFSTLEIQRTEQGDSAMYLCASSLVDSEQYFGPGTRLTVT.

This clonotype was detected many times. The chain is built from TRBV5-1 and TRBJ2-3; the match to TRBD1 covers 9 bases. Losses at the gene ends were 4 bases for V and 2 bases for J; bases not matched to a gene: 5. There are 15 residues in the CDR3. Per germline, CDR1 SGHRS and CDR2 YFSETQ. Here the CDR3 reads CASSPGQGNTDTQYF. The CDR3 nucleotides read TGCGCCAGCAGCCCGGGACAGGGAAACACAGATACGCAGTATTTT.

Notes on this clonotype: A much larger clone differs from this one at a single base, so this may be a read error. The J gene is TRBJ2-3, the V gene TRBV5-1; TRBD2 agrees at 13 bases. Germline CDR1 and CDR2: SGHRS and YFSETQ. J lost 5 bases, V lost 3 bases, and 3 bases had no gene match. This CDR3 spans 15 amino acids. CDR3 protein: CASSSTSGGLDTQYF. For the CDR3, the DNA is TGCGCCAGCAGCTCGACTAGCGGGGGGTTAGATACGCAGTATTTT.

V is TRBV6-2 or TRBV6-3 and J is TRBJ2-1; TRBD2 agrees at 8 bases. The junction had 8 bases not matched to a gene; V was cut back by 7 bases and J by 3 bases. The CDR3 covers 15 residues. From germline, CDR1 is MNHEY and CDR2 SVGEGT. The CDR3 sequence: CASTIAGSNYNEQFF. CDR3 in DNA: TGTGCCAGCACAATAGCGGGATCTAACTACAATGAGCAGTTCTTC.

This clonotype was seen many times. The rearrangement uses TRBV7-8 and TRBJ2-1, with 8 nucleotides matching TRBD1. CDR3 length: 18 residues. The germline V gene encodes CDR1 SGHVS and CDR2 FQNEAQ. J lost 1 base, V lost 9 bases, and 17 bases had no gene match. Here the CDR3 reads CASRFGTGHSLSYNEQFF. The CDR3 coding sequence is TGTGCCAGTCGCTTCGGGACAGGCCACTCTCTTTCCTACAATGAGCAGTTCTTC.

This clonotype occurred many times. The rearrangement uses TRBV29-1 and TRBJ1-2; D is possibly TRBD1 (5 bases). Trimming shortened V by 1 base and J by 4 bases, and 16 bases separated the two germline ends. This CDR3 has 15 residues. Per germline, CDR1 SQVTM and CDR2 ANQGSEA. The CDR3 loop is CSVEVQSRVSYGYTF. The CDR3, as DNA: TGCAGCGTTGAAGTACAGTCCAGGGTGAGCTATGGCTACACCTTC. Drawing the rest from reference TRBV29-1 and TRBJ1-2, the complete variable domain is SAVISQKPSRDICQRGTSLTIQCQVDSQVTMMFWYRQQPGQSLTLIATANQGSEATYESGFVIDKFPISRPNLTFSTLTVSNMSPEDSSIYLCSVEVQSRVSYGYTFGSGTRLTVV.

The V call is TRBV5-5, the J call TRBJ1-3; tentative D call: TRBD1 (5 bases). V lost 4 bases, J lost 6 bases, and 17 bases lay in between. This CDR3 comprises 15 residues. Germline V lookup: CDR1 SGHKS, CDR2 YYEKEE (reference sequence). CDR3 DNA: TGTGCCAGCAGCCTTCCCCTTCGGGGCCAAAACACCATATATTTT. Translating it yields CASSLPLRGQNTIYF.

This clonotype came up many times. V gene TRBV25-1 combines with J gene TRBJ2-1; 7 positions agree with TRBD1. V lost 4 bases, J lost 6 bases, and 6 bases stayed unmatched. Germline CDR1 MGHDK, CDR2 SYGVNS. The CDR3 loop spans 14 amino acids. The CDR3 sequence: CASSVLGTVNEQFF. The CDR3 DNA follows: TGTGCCAGCAGTGTCCTCGGGACAGTCAATGAGCAGTTCTTC.

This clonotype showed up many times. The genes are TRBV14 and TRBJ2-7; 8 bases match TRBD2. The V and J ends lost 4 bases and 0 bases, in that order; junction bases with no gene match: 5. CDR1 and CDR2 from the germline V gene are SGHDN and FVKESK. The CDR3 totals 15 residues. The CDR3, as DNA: TGTGCCAGCAGCCCCTGGCGGGGGGTCTCCTACGAGCAGTACTTC. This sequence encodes CASSPWRGVSYEQYF.

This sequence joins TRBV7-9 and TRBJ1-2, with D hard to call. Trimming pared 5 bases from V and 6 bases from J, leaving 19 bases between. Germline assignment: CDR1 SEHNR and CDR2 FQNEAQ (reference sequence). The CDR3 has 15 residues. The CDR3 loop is CASSLQRGIMDGYTF. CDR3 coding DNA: TGTGCCAGCAGCCTGCAGCGGGGAATTATGGATGGCTACACCTTC.

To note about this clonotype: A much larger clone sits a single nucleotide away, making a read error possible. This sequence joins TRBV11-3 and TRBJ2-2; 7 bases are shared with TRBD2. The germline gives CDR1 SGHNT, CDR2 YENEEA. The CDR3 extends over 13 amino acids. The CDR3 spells CASSLGTSGERFF. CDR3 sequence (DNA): TGTGCCAGCAGCTTAGGAACAAGCGGGGAGCGGTTTTTT.

The CDR3 region has the DNA TGTGCCAGCAGCCAAGATGGACAGGGGGCGCTCTATGGCTACACCTTC. Protein sequence: CASSQDGQGALYGYTF. This chain links TRBV3-1 with TRBJ1-2, with TRBD1 matching over 11 bases. CDR3 length equals 16 residues. The V gene's germline CDR1 is LGHDT and CDR2 YNNKEL (reference sequence). The trim removed 0 bases at V and 4 bases at J, leaving 4 bases unmatched. Together with reference TRBV3-1 and TRBJ1-2, the CDR3 gives the full variable domain: DTAVSQTPKYLVTQMGNDKSIKCEQNLGHDTMYWYKQDSKKFLKIMFSYNNKELIINETVPNRFSPKSPDKAHLNLHINSLELGDSAVYFCASSQDGQGALYGYTFGSGTRLTVV.

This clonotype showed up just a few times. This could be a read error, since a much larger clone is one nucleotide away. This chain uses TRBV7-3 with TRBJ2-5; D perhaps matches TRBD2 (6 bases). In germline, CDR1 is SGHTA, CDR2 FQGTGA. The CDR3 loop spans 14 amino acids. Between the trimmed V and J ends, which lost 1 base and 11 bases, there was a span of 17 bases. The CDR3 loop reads CASSLIEAGAEQYF. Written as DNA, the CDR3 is TGTGCCAGCAGCTTAATTGAAGCGGGCGCTGAGCAGTACTTC.

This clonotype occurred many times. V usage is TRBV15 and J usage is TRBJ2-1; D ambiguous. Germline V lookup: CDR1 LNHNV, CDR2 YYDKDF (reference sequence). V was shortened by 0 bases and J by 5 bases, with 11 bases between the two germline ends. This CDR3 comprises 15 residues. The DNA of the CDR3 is TGTGCCACCAGCAGAGATACGGGCAGCAACAATGAGCAGTTCTTC. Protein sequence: CATSRDTGSNNEQFF. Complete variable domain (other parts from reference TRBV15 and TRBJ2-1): DAMVIQNPRYQVTQFGKPVTLSCSQTLNHNVMYWYQQKSSQAPKLLFHYYDKDFNNEADTPDNFQSRRPNTSFCFLDIRSPGLGDTAMYLCATSRDTGSNNEQFFGPGTRLTVL.

CDR3 DNA: TGCGCCAGCAGCCAAGATACCTTTATGCGGGGGGGAAAGTTCTTC. Translating gives CASSQDTFMRGGKFF. The chain uses TRBV4-3 and TRBJ2-1, with TRBD2 matching over 9 bases. CDR3 length: 15 amino acids. The V gene end was trimmed by 0 bases and the J gene end by 14 bases; junction bases not matched to a gene: 11. The germline V gene has CDR1 LGHNA and CDR2 YSLEER.

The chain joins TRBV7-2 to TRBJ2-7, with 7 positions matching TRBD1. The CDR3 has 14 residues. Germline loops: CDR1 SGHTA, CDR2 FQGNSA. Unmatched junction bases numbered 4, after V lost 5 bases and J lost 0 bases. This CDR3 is CASSEQGTSYEQYF. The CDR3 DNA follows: TGTGCCAGCAGCGAACAGGGGACCTCCTACGAGCAGTACTTC.

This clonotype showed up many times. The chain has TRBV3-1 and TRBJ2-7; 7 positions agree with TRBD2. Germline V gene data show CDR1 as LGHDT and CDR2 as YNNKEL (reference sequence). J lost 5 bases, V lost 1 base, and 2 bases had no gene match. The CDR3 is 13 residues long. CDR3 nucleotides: TGTGCCAGCAGCCAAGCACTAGCGAACGAGCAGTACTTC. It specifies CASSQALANEQYF.